The following is a T cell receptor (beta chain) sequence with its context. The CDR3 is 16 residues long. Germline CDR1 reads SGHRS; CDR2 reads YFSETQ. J lost 0 bases, V lost 3 bases, and 5 bases had no gene match. The source of the sample is a study of blood T cell repertoires in COVID-19. The overall study: Acute and convalescent COVID-19 specimens originated in the United States, Italy and Spain. T cells, B-cell-depleted T cells, or PBMCs provided the cDNA or gDNA that served as material.

Per the study methods: Nucleated cell counts were estimated from reference gene primer amplification. TCRdb keeps only in-frame clones here, not all; method: immunoSEQ multiplex PCR. The V and J calls and clone size are taken from that table; D and trimming were inferred from the DNA. The sample contains some 120,000 clones, about 89% of which appear only once. The chain carries TRBV5-1 and TRBJ2-1; 8 bases map to TRBD2. The sequence was obtained from a woman aged 60-70 years with acute or convalescent COVID-19. Sequenced sample: peripheral blood. The CDR3 sequence: CASSSSGTSSYNEQFF. The CDR3 region has the DNA TGCGCCAGCAGCTCATCCGGGACTAGCTCCTACAATGAGCAGTTCTTC.